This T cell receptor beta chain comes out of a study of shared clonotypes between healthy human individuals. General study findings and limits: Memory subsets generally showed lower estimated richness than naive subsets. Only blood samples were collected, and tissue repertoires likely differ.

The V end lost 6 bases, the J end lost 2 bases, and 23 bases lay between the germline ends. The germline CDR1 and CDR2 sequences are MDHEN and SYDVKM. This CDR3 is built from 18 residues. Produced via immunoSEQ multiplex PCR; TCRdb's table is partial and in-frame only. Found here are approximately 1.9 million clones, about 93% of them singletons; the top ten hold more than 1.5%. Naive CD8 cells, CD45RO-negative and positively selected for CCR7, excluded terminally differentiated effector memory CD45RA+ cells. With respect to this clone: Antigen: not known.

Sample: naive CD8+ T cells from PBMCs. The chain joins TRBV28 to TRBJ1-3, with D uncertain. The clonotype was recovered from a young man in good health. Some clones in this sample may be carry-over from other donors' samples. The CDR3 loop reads CASSRSTDPTRAGNTIYF. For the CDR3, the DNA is TGTGCCAGCAGCCGGTCCACAGACCCCACTAGGGCTGGAAACACCATATATTTT.